Sequencing of this TCR beta chain was carried out in a study of T cell repertoires in cytomegalovirus infection. Across the study: Well-studied HLA-B-restricted CMV epitopes were used in the study alongside recently identified HLA-C-restricted ones. Evidence of both CMV infection and a matching HLA type came from public TCR beta signatures. Study results and caveats: Totalled public TCR beta family frequency picked out people who carried CMV plus the relevant HLA.

Via MiXCR, TCRdb re-called the reads, giving one row per CDR3 protein. This table holds some 350,000 distinct CDR3 sequences, roughly 28% found once. The CDR3 totals 15 residues. V dropped 3 bases and J dropped 8 bases, with 19 bases sitting between them. CDR1 and CDR2 (germline): KGHDR, SFDVKD. This clonotype was picked up a small number of times. What it binds is not known. The origin of this receptor is a human donor in good health (CMV status not recorded). Some clones in this sample may be carry-over from other donors' samples. Sequencing used cultured PBMCs, obtained from culture after CMV antigen stimulation. The chain combines TRBV24-1 with TRBJ2-7, with D maybe TRBD1 (6 bases). As DNA, the CDR3 is TGTGCCACCAGTGATCCCGGGACACCGCCTACGAAGCAGTACTTC. It yields the protein CATSDPGTPPTKQYF.